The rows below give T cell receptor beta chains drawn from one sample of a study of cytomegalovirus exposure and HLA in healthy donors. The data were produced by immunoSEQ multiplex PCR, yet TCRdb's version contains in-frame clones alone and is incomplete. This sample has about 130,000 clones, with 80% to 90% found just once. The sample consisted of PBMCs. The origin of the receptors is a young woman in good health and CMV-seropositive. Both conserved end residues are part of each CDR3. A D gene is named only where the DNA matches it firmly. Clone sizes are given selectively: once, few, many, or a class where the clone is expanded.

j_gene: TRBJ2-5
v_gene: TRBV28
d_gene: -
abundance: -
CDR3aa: CASRRQQETQYF
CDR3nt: TGTGCCAGCAGACGACAGCAAGAGACCCAGTACTTC

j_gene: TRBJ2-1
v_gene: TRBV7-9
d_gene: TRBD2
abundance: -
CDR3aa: CASLLADSYNEQFF
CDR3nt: TGTGCCAGCCTACTAGCGGATTCCTACAATGAGCAGTTCTTC

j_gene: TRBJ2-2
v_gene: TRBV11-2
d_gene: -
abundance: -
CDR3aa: CASSFGGGELFF
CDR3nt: TGTGCCAGCAGCTTTGGAGGCGGGGAGCTGTTTTTT

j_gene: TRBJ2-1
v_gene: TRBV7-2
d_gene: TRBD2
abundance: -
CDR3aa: CASSLSGGEQFF
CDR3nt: TGTGCCAGCAGCCTTAGCGGGGGAGAGCAGTTCTTC

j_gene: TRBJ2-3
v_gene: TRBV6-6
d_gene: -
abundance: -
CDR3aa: CASSRGTDTQYF
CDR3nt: TGTGCCAGCAGCCGGGGGACAGATACGCAGTATTTT

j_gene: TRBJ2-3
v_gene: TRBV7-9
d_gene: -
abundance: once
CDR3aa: CASSLALSGPTDTQYF
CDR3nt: TGTGCCAGCAGCTTAGCGCTGAGCGGTCCCACAGATACGCAGTATTTT

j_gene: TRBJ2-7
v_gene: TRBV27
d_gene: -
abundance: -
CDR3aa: CASTDTSYEQYF
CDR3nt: TGTGCCAGCACCGATACTAGCTACGAGCAGTACTTC

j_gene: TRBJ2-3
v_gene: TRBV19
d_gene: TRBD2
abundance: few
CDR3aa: CASSSGLAGFTDTQYF
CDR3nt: TGTGCCAGTAGTTCTGGACTAGCGGGGTTCACAGATACGCAGTATTTT

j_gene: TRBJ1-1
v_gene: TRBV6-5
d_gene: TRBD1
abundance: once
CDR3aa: CASSYTLQGSTEAFF
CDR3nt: TGTGCCAGCAGTTACACCCTACAGGGGAGCACTGAAGCTTTCTTT

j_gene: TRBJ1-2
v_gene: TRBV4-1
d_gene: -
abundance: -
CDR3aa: CASSQGWQGYGYTF
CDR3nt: TGCGCCAGCAGCCAAGGGTGGCAGGGGTATGGCTACACCTTC

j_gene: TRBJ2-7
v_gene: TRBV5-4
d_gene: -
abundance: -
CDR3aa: CASSRTGRAEYEQYF
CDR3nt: TGTGCCAGCAGTCGGACAGGGAGGGCAGAATACGAGCAGTACTTC

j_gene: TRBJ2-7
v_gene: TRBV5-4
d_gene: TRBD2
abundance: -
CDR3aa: CASSSRLAGSEQYF
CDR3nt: TGTGCCAGCAGTTCACGACTAGCGGGGTCCGAGCAGTACTTC

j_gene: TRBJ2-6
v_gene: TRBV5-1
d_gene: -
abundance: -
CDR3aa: CASSLAGSTGANVLTF
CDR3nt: TGCGCCAGCAGCTTGGCAGGGTCGACTGGGGCCAACGTCCTGACTTTC

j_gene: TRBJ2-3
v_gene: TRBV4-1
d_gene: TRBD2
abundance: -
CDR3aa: CASSPEGLAGVSTDTQYF
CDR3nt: TGCGCCAGCAGCCCAGAAGGACTAGCGGGGGTGAGCACAGATACGCAGTATTTT

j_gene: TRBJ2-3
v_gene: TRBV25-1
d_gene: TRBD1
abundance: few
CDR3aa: CASSGHNNRGKDTQYF
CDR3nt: TGTGCCAGCAGTGGGCATAATAACAGGGGGAAGGATACGCAGTATTTT

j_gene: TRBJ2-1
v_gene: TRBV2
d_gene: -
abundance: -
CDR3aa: CASMESSYNEQFF
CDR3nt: TGTGCCAGCATGGAGAGCTCCTACAATGAGCAGTTCTTC

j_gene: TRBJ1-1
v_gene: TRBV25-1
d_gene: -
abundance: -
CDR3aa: CASSELFNTEAFF
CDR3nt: TGTGCCAGCAGTGAATTATTTAACACTGAAGCTTTCTTT

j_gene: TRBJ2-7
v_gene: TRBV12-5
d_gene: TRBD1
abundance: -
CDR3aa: CASGLILLGQGYREQYF
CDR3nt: TGTGCTAGTGGTTTGATCCTGCTGGGACAGGGGTACCGCGAGCAGTACTTC

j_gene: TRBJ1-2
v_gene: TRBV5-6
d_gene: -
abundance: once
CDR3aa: CASSFRTVYGYTF
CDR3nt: TGTGCCAGCAGCTTTAGGACAGTTTATGGCTACACCTTC

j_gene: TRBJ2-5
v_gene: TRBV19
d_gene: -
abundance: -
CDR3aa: CASSPRFQETQYF
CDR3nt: TGTGCCAGTAGTCCCAGATTCCAAGAGACCCAGTACTTC

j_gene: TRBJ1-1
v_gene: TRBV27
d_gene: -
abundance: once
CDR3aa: CASSVVGAAEAFF
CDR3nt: TGTGCCAGCAGCGTAGTGGGGGCCGCTGAAGCTTTCTTT

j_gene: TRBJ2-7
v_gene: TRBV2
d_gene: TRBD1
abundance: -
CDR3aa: CASSRGPGQLPEQYF
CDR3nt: TGTGCCAGCAGCCGCGGACCGGGACAGCTTCCCGAGCAGTACTTC

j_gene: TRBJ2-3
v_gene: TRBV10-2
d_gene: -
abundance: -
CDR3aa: CASSERLAADTQYF
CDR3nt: TGCGCCAGCAGTGAGCGTTTGGCGGCCGATACGCAGTATTTT

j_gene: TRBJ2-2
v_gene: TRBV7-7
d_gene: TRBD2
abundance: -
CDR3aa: CASSFQGGSGELFF
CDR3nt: TGTGCTAGCAGCTTCCAGGGAGGGTCCGGGGAGCTGTTTTTT

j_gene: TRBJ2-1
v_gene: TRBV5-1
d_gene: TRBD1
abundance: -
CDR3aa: CASSHGTADEQFF
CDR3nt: TGCGCCAGCAGCCACGGGACAGCGGATGAGCAGTTCTTC

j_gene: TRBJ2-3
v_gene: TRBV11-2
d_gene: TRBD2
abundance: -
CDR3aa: CASSYRLAGDPYF
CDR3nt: TGTGCCAGCAGTTATCGACTAGCGGGGGATCCATATTTT

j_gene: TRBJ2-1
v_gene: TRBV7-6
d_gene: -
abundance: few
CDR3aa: CASSPPASYGEQFF
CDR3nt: TGTGCCAGCAGCCCCCCTGCGAGCTACGGTGAGCAGTTCTTC

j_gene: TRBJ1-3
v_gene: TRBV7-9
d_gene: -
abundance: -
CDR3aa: CSSRPGSSGNTIYF
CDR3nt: TGTTCCAGCAGACCAGGGTCCTCTGGAAACACCATATATTTT

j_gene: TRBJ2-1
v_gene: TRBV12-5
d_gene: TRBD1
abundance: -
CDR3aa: CASGLIETGGIGEQFF
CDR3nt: TGTGCTAGTGGTTTGATCGAGACAGGGGGCATCGGGGAGCAGTTCTTC

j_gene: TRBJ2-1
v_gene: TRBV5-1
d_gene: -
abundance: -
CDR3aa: CASSYLGGYNEQFF
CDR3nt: TGCGCCAGCAGCTACCTGGGGGGTTACAATGAGCAGTTCTTC

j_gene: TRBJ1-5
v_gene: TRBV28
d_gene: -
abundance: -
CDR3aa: CANSGVGNQPQHF
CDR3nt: TGTGCCAACTCGGGGGTGGGAAATCAGCCCCAGCATTTT

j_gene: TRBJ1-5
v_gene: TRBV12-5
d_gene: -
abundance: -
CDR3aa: CASGGGAGQPQHF
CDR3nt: TGTGCTAGTGGTGGTGGGGCAGGACAGCCCCAGCATTTT

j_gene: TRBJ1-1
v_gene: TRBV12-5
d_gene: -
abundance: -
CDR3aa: CASVQGWSEAFF
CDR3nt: TGTGCTAGTGTACAGGGATGGTCTGAAGCTTTCTTT

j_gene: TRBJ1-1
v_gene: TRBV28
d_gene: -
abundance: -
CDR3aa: CASSLTDRSTEAFF
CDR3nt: TGTGCCAGCAGTTTAACCGACAGGAGCACTGAAGCTTTCTTT

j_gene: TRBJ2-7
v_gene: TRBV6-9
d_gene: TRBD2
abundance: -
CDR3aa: CASSYLTSGMLHEQYF
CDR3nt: TGTGCCAGCAGTTATCTGACTAGCGGAATGCTCCACGAGCAGTACTTC

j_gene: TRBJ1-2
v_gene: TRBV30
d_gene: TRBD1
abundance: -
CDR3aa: CAWRGGQGHYGYTF
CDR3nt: TGTGCCTGGAGGGGGGGACAGGGGCACTATGGCTACACCTTC

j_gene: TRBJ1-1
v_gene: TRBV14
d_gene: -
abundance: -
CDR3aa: CASSFHGGAPEAFF
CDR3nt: TGTGCCAGCAGCTTTCATGGGGGGGCCCCTGAAGCTTTCTTT

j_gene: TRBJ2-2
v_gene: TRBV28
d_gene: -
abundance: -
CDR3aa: CASSFRLATGELFF
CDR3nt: TGTGCCAGCAGTTTTAGGCTAGCAACCGGGGAGCTGTTTTTT

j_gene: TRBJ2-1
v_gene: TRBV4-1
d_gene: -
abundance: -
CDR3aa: CASSQERRDYNEQFF
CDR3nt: TGCGCCAGCAGCCAAGAAAGACGGGACTACAATGAGCAGTTCTTC

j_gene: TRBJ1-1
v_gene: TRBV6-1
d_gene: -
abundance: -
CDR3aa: CASSEAGGNTEAFF
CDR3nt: TGTGCCAGCAGTGAAGCGGGGGGGAACACTGAAGCTTTCTTT

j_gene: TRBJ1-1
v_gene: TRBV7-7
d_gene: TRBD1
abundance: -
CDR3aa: CASSLGRGQGVSEAFF
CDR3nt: TGTGCCAGCAGCTTAGGACGAGGACAGGGGGTATCTGAAGCTTTCTTT

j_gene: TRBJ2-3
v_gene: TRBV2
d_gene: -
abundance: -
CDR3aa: CASSREVVGDTQYF
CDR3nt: TGTGCCAGCAGTCGAGAGGTAGTAGGAGATACGCAGTATTTT

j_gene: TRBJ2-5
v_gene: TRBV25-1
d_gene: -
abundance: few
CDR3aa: CASSEKGVGGETQYF
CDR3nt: TGTGCCAGCAGTGAAAAGGGGGTCGGGGGGGAGACCCAGTACTTC

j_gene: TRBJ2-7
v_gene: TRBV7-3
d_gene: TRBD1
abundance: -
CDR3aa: CASSAFPGGSYEQYF
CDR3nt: TGTGCCAGCAGCGCCTTCCCAGGGGGCTCCTACGAGCAGTACTTC

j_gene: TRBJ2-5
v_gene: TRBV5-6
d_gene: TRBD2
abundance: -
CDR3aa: CASSLLASGGPTQYF
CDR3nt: TGTGCCAGCAGCTTGCTGGCTAGCGGGGGACCGACCCAGTACTTC

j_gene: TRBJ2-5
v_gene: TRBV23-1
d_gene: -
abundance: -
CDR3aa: CASSHRSRRVHETQYF
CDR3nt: TGCGCCAGCAGTCACCGGTCTCGCAGGGTGCATGAGACCCAGTACTTC

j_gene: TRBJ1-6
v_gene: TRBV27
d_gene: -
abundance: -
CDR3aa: CASSPTDSYNSPLHF
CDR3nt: TGTGCCAGCAGTCCGACCGACAGCTATAATTCACCCCTCCACTTT

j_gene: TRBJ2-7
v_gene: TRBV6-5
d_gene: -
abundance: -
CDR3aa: CASRPTGGGYEQYF
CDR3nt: TGTGCCAGCAGGCCTACGGGGGGCGGCTACGAGCAGTACTTC

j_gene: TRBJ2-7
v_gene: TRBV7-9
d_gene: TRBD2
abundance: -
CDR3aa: CSSSQTSGGIGSYEQYF
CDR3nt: TGTTCCAGCAGCCAGACTAGCGGGGGGATCGGCTCCTACGAGCAGTACTTC

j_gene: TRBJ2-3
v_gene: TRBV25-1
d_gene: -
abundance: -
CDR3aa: CASTQRGTVLAPPHF
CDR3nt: TGTGCCAGCACCCAAAGGGGGACCGTACTAGCGCCTCCACATTTT

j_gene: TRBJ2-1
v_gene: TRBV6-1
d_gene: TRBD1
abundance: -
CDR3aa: CASSIRQGANEQFF
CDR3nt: TGTGCCAGCAGTATACGACAGGGGGCCAATGAGCAGTTCTTC

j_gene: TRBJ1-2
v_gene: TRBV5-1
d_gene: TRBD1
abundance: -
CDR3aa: CASSLPPDRGHGYTF
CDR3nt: TGCGCCAGCAGCTTGCCCCCGGACAGGGGCCATGGCTACACCTTC

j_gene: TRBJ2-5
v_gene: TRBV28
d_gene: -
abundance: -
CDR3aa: CASSDYMVARGPQETQYF
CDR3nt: TGTGCCAGCAGTGATTATATGGTCGCCAGGGGTCCCCAAGAGACCCAGTACTTC

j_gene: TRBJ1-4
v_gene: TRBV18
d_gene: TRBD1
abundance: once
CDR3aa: CASSAGTDEKLFF
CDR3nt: TGTGCCAGCTCAGCCGGGACAGATGAAAAACTGTTTTTT

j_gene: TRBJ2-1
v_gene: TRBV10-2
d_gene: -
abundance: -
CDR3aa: CASMVQGGGEQFF
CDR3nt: TGCGCCAGCATGGTTCAGGGAGGAGGTGAGCAGTTCTTC